This TCR beta chain was retrieved from a study of cytomegalovirus exposure and HLA in healthy donors. Broader study findings: V- and J-gene trimming of TCR beta was linked (in a later analysis) to a missense DCLRE1C variant.

PCR involved 60 Vbeta and 13 Jbeta primers. Study processing details: Roughly 11 million shared chains were among the approximately 76 million unique TCR beta chains that a later analysis counted. Data came from immunoSEQ multiplex PCR; TCRdb stores just in-frame clones and leaves some out. V and J calls and clone size are given by that table; D and trimming were obtained from the DNA. Here the sample spans 150,000 to 250,000 clones, over 65% being singletons. To note about this clone: The target antigen is unknown.

V lost 5 bases to trimming and J lost 5 bases; unmatched junction nucleotides: 4. CDR3 length equals 13 residues. The V gene's germline CDR1 is SGHVS and CDR2 FQNEAQ. The rearrangement uses TRBV7-8 and TRBJ2-5; 8 nucleotides line up with TRBD1. The receptor's source is a boy aged 2 to 10 in good health and CMV-seronegative. The specimen was PBMCs. As DNA, the CDR3 is TGTGCCAGCAGCCCAGGGGGCTTCGAGACCCAGTACTTC. Its translation: CASSPGGFETQYF.